The 24 T cell receptor beta chains listed next were all sequenced from one sample in a study of CD4 T cells in relation to SARS-CoV-2 and coronaviruses. Before the COVID-19 pandemic, during about 2010-2018, CD4+ T cells were taken from unexposed donors. The method was immunoSEQ multiplex PCR; TCRdb's version includes in-frame clones alone and lacks a portion of them. The sample shows around 56,000 clones, approximately 90% of them seen only once. The sample comprised memory CD4+ T cells from PBMCs. The origin of the receptors is a human donor in good health.

The rearrangement links TRBV27 to TRBJ1-1, with unresolved D. The germline CDR1 and CDR2 sequences are MNHEY and SMNVEV (reference sequence). The CDR3 sequence is 15 residues long. Trimming took off 0 bases at V and 4 bases at J, with 12 bases between the two ends. The CDR3 reads CASSLSRLVGTEAFF. The CDR3 coding sequence is TGTGCCAGCAGTTTATCGAGGCTTGTAGGCACTGAAGCTTTCTTT.

The chain has TRBV11-2 and TRBJ1-1; D uncertain. V lost 1 base to trimming and J lost 4 bases, with 4 bases between them. The CDR3 is made up of 12 amino acids. The germline CDR1 and CDR2 sequences are SGHAT and FQNNGV. The CDR3 nucleotides are TGTGCCAGCAGCTTAGGTCGCACTGAAGCTTTCTTT. This gives the protein CASSLGRTEAFF. Complete variable domain (other parts from reference TRBV11-2 and TRBJ1-1): EAGVAQSPRYKIIEKRQSVAFWCNPISGHATLYWYQQILGQGPKLLIQFQNNGVVDDSQLPKDRFSAERLKGVDSTLKIQPAKLEDSAVYLCASSLGRTEAFFGQGTRLTVV.

This chain uses TRBV2 with TRBJ2-1, with 11 bases fitting TRBD1. The CDR3 covers 24 residues. Unmatched junction bases numbered 25, after V lost 3 bases and J lost 0 bases. The germline CDR1 and CDR2 sequences are SNHLY and FYNNEI. CDR3 bases: TGTGCCAGCAGTGAGGAGCACGGGACAGGGGGGTTTAAGCGGGTGAGGAGCTCCTACAATGAGCAGTTCTTC. Encoded protein: CASSEEHGTGGFKRVRSSYNEQFF.

The chain recombines TRBV5-1 with TRBJ2-1; 7 nucleotides agree with TRBD2. Germline trimming cut 0 bases from V and 4 bases from J; bases unmatched to any gene: 7. The CDR3 loop spans 16 amino acids. Germline loops: CDR1 SGHRS, CDR2 YFSETQ. The CDR3 loop is CASSLAGGSGYNEQFF. DNA for the CDR3: TGCGCCAGCAGCTTGGCCGGCGGGAGCGGGTACAATGAGCAGTTCTTC.

The rearrangement joins TRBV7-3 to TRBJ2-2; D is unresolved. Germline values: CDR1 SGHTA, CDR2 FQGTGA. V lost 2 bases and J lost 6, with 13 bases in between. The CDR3 length is 15 residues. In nucleotides, the CDR3 is TGTGCCAGCAGCTTATTCAAGTCGGGTCCCGGGGAGCTGTTTTTT. It yields the protein CASSLFKSGPGELFF.

This clone has just one count. V gene TRBV2 combines with J gene TRBJ2-3, with 10 bases matching TRBD1. This CDR3 contains 15 residues. Trimming at V came to 6 bases and at J to 4 bases, leaving 7 bases not matched to a gene. Per germline, CDR1 SNHLY and CDR2 FYNNEI. The CDR3 protein is CASRRGQGSADTQYF. As DNA, the CDR3 is TGTGCCAGCAGGAGGGGACAGGGGTCGGCAGATACGCAGTATTTT.

The rearrangement joins TRBV6-1 to TRBJ2-2, with D unresolved. The CDR3 contains 13 residues. Trimming left V 2 bases short and J 17 bases short, with 18 bases between. Germline CDR1 reads MNHNS; CDR2 reads SASEGT. The CDR3 DNA follows: TGTGCCAGCAGTGAAAGGGTGAAGCGACCATTCTTTTTT. As protein: CASSERVKRPFFF.

The sample holds a few counts of this clone. The chain recombines TRBV5-1 with TRBJ1-2; perhaps TRBD1 as D (5 bases). CDR3 length: 16 amino acids. V shed 3 bases and J shed 1 base, with 16 bases lying between them. Germline values: CDR1 SGHRS, CDR2 YFSETQ. For the CDR3, the DNA is TGCGCCAGCAGCTCCGGGACCCCACTACTTAACTATGGCTACACCTTC. It specifies CASSSGTPLLNYGYTF.

V and J are TRBV19 and TRBJ2-2, with 12 positions matching TRBD2. This CDR3 has 15 amino acids. CDR1 is LNHDA and CDR2 is SQIVND in the germline V gene (reference sequence). The V gene end was trimmed by 5 bases and the J gene end by 5 bases; junction bases not matched to a gene: 3. Written as DNA, the CDR3 is TGTGCCAGTAGTCCTACTAGCGGGGGGACCGGGGAGCTGTTTTTT. Protein: CASSPTSGGTGELFF. Filled out from reference TRBV19 and TRBJ2-2, the complete variable domain reads DGGITQSPKYLFRKEGQNVTLSCEQNLNHDAMYWYRQDPGQGLRLIYYSQIVNDFQKGDIAEGYSVSREKKESFPLTVTSAQKNPTAFYLCASSPTSGGTGELFFGEGSRLTVL.

This sequence joins TRBV5-1 and TRBJ2-3; 10 bases align to TRBD2. The CDR3 contains 16 residues. J was trimmed by 6 bases and V by 4 bases; bases with no gene match: 11. Per germline, CDR1 SGHRS and CDR2 YFSETQ. Here the CDR3 reads CASSNGASGRGDTQYF. The CDR3 DNA reads TGCGCCAGCAGCAACGGGGCTAGCGGGAGAGGGGATACGCAGTATTTT.

This clone was seen a handful of times. CDR3 sequence reads: CASSLEAGPAFF. The CDR3 bases are TGTGCCAGCAGCTTGGAGGCTGGCCCAGCTTTCTTT. The chain employs TRBV5-4 and TRBJ1-1; D gene unclear. This CDR3 has 12 residues. Trimming removed 0 bases from V and 10 bases from J, with 10 bases in between. Germline V CDR1 and CDR2: SGHNT, YYREEE (reference sequence).

This chain joins TRBV5-1 and TRBJ1-1; D unresolved. The V gene lost 0 bases and the J gene lost 11 bases, with 14 bases spanning the gap. The CDR3 is 13 residues long. Germline CDR1 is SGHRS and CDR2 is YFSETQ. The CDR3 is CASSLDPGSRAFF. The CDR3 bases are TGCGCCAGCAGCTTGGACCCGGGGTCGAGGGCTTTCTTT.

The V call is TRBV25-1, the J call TRBJ1-1; D may be TRBD1 (5 bases). Deletions cut 4 bases from V and 5 bases from J, with 14 bases between. There are 14 residues in the CDR3. From germline, CDR1 is MGHDK and CDR2 SYGVNS. The CDR3 nucleotides read TGTGCCAGCAGTGTACGGGACGGTGGAACTGAAGCTTTCTTT. Its translation is CASSVRDGGTEAFF.

The V and J genes are TRBV7-8 and TRBJ2-7, with 8 bases identical to TRBD1. Germline V gene lookup returns CDR1 SGHVS and CDR2 FQNEAQ. The V gene end was trimmed by 8 bases and the J gene end by 0 bases; junction bases not matched to a gene: 15. The CDR3 is 17 residues long. The CDR3 sequence: CASGGTGGNGRSYEQYF. DNA for the CDR3: TGTGCCAGCGGCGGGACAGGAGGTAATGGACGCTCCTACGAGCAGTACTTC.

The V and J genes are TRBV6-8 and TRBJ2-7; D is unclear. V was cut by 10 bases and J by 7 bases, with 14 bases left in between. Per the germline V gene, CDR1 is MNHGY and CDR2 is SAAAGT. The CDR3 length is 11 residues. This chain's CDR3 is CAIPGPEEQYF. CDR3 DNA sequence: TGTGCCATCCCCGGACCTGAGGAGCAGTACTTC.

V usage is TRBV5-8 and J usage is TRBJ1-5, with D perhaps TRBD1 (5 bases). The CDR3 has 17 residues. The ends were cut back, 4 bases at V and 1 base at J, with 18 bases in the middle. Per the germline V gene, CDR1 is SGHTS and CDR2 is YDEGEE. The CDR3, as DNA: TGTGCCAGCAGCCCGGCCCCAGGGCCCTTGAGCAATCAGCCCCAGCATTTT. This sequence encodes CASSPAPGPLSNQPQHF.

This clone was observed a single time. V gene TRBV7-2 combines with J gene TRBJ1-4; 7 bases fit TRBD1. Per germline, CDR1 SGHTA and CDR2 FQGNSA. This CDR3 contains 14 residues. Trimming cost V 4 bases and J 7 bases; bases outside gene matches: 6. For the CDR3, the DNA is TGTGCCAGCAGCTATACAGGGGCGGGTGAAAAACTGTTTTTT. Amino acids: CASSYTGAGEKLFF.

This sequence joins TRBV24-1 and TRBJ1-4, with 7 bases lining up with TRBD1. V lost 1 base, J lost 8 bases, and 6 bases stayed unmatched. The germline V gene encodes CDR1 KGHDR and CDR2 SFDVKD. The CDR3 consists of 15 residues. The CDR3 is CATSDFQGGAEKLFF. In DNA, the CDR3 is TGTGCCACCAGTGATTTTCAGGGGGGTGCGGAAAAACTGTTTTTT.

The chain couples TRBV5-8 to TRBJ1-5; no reliable D call. The ends were cut back, 4 bases at V and 1 base at J, with 21 bases in the middle. The germline V gene has CDR1 SGHTS and CDR2 YDEGEE. The CDR3 totals 18 residues. CDR3 DNA: TGTGCCAGCAGCCCCCATCGGGGTCGGGCGGGGAGCAATCAGCCCCAGCATTTT. Translating it yields CASSPHRGRAGSNQPQHF. The full variable domain, with the rest looked up from reference TRBV5-8 and TRBJ1-5, is EAGVTQSPTHLIKTRGQQATLRCSPISGHTSVYWYQQALGLGLQFLLWYDEGEERNRGNFPPRFSGRQFPNYSSELNVNALELEDSALYLCASSPHRGRAGSNQPQHFGDGTRLSIL.

This clone was seen a few times. Other DNA sequences in the same sample also yield this CDR3. The chain recombines TRBV28 with TRBJ2-7; maybe TRBD1 (5 bases). The V gene's germline CDR1 is MDHEN and CDR2 SYDVKM. The germline V and J ends were trimmed by 6 bases and 2 bases, with 17 bases remaining between them. The CDR3 covers 15 residues. CDR3 DNA sequence: TGTGCCAGCAGCCCTTATGACAGACCAACCTACGAGCAGTACTTC. This sequence encodes CASSPYDRPTYEQYF.

This clone was observed a handful of times. V and J are TRBV28 and TRBJ2-5; possibly TRBD2 for D (6 bases). Germline V CDR1 and CDR2: MDHEN, SYDVKM. The CDR3 contains 16 residues. Trimming pared 4 bases from V and 1 base from J, leaving 16 bases between. CDR3 in amino acids: CASSWASAQGQETQYF. CDR3 in DNA: TGTGCCAGCAGTTGGGCTAGCGCTCAAGGCCAAGAGACCCAGTACTTC.

The chain carries TRBV7-9 and TRBJ1-1; D is unclear. The CDR3 runs to 14 residues. V was pared by 6 bases and J by 1 base, with 12 bases between. Per germline, CDR1 SEHNR and CDR2 FQNEAQ (reference sequence). The CDR3 is CASSYLTENTEAFF. The CDR3 coding sequence is TGTGCCAGCAGTTACCTTACAGAGAACACTGAAGCTTTCTTT.

The chain employs TRBV7-2 and TRBJ1-2, with D unresolved. Germline-derived CDR1 and CDR2 are SGHTA and FQGNSA. Trimming stripped 4 bases from V and 1 base from J, with 10 bases between. This CDR3 has 14 amino acids. CDR3 region: CASSSDGLNYGYTF. CDR3 nucleotide sequence: TGTGCCAGCAGCTCGGACGGACTTAACTATGGCTACACCTTC.

This rearrangement joins TRBV27 to TRBJ1-1; D is perhaps TRBD1 (5 bases). This CDR3 has 15 amino acids. V was trimmed by 8 bases and J by 5 bases, leaving 21 bases between them. Germline CDR1 MNHEY, CDR2 SMNVEV (reference sequence). The CDR3 coding sequence is TGTGCCAGCGGCTATCAGGGATCCCGTAGGACTGAAGCTTTCTTT. Amino acid sequence: CASGYQGSRRTEAFF.